This T cell receptor beta chain was sequenced for a study of blood T cell repertoires in COVID-19. Across the whole study: Samples representing acute and convalescent COVID-19 were sourced from the United States, Italy and Spain. Sources were T cells, B-cell-depleted T cells, or PBMCs; the material itself was cDNA or gDNA.

Produced via immunoSEQ multiplex PCR; TCRdb's table is partial and in-frame only. The sample includes approximately 61,000 clones, about 85% of them seen just once. CDR3 length: 16 residues. CDR1 and CDR2 (germline): LGHDT, YNNKEL (reference sequence). Trimming cost V 0 bases and J 12 bases; bases outside gene matches: 10. Sequences were obtained from peripheral blood. This receptor was identified in a man between 65 and 85 years old with acute or convalescent COVID-19. The chain uses TRBV3-1 (or the pseudogene TRBV3-2) and TRBJ2-3, with 12 positions matching TRBD2. CDR3 sequence: CASSQDDWLAGGIQYF. The DNA for the CDR3 is TGTGCCAGCAGCCAAGATGATTGGCTAGCGGGGGGGATTCAGTATTTT.